These 5 T cell receptor beta chains share one sample of origin, sequenced in a study of lymphopenia after photon versus proton radiotherapy. The protocol was immunoSEQ multiplex PCR, while the TCRdb copy is restricted to in-frame clones and leaves out a portion. The sample yields approximately 80,000 clones, around 83% seen once. The starting material was peripheral blood, obtained from a patient treated with proton-based radiotherapy. The receptors stem from a man aged 60 to 75 with pancreatic cancer.

The chain has TRBV5-1 and TRBJ2-1; D remains unclear. Germline lookup yields CDR1 SGHRS and CDR2 YFSETQ. V lost 0 bases and J 0 bases, leaving 4 bases between the germline ends. The CDR3 extends over 14 amino acids. CDR3 sequence (DNA): TGCGCCAGCAGCTTGGCCGGCTCCTACAATGAGCAGTTCTTC. The encoded protein is CASSLAGSYNEQFF. Full variable domain (remainder filled in from reference TRBV5-1 and TRBJ2-1): KAGVTQTPRYLIKTRGQQVTLSCSPISGHRSVSWYQQTPGQGLQFLFEYFSETQRNKGNFPGRFSGRQFSNSRSEMNVSTLELGDSALYLCASSLAGSYNEQFFGPGTRLTVL.

The V gene is TRBV5-5, the J gene TRBJ2-7, with 7 bases aligning to TRBD2. The CDR3 loop spans 14 amino acids. J lost 3 bases, V lost 4 bases, and 7 bases had no gene match. CDR1 and CDR2 (germline): SGHKS, YYEKEE (reference sequence). CDR3 nucleotide sequence: TGTGCCAGCAGCGCGAATTGGGGGGGCTACGAGCAGTACTTC. It encodes CASSANWGGYEQYF.

The rearrangement links TRBV5-6 to TRBJ2-1; 7 bases map to TRBD2. Germline CDR1 and CDR2: SGHDT and YYEEEE. J was trimmed by 5 bases and V by 4 bases; bases with no gene match: 12. The CDR3 is made up of 16 amino acids. Here the CDR3 reads CASSLNGGVTDNEQFF. As DNA, the CDR3 is TGTGCCAGCAGCCTTAATGGGGGGGTAACCGACAATGAGCAGTTCTTC.

The CDR3 coding sequence is TGTGCCAGCAGCTTCGGACAGGGACACAATCAGCCCCAGCATTTT. Protein sequence: CASSFGQGHNQPQHF. The V call is TRBV5-8, the J call TRBJ1-5, with TRBD1 matching over 8 bases. The CDR3 sequence is 15 residues long. V trimming: 2 bases; J trimming: 3 bases; junction bases outside the gene matches: 4. Germline V gene sequence: CDR1 SGHTS, CDR2 YDEGEE.

As DNA, the CDR3 is TGCGCCAGCAGCATAAGGGGGCGAGGCTCCTACGAGCAGTACTTC. Its protein product is CASSIRGRGSYEQYF. The chain couples TRBV5-1 to TRBJ2-7; 7 bases are a match to TRBD1. The germline V gene has CDR1 SGHRS and CDR2 YFSETQ. The V segment lost 4 bases and the J segment 0 bases; nucleotides outside the gene matches: 7. The length of the CDR3 is 15 residues.